This T cell receptor beta chain was retrieved from a study of T cell clusters in autoimmune cytopenias. General observations from the study: Exclusive TRB clusters were about 2.8-fold more numerous in healthy donors than in active autoimmune hepatitis.

TRB was amplified from approximately 250 ng of peripheral blood genomic DNA per sample. One tube held mixed TRB-A and TRB-B primer pools for touch-down PCR. No DNA is given; TCRdb re-called the multiplex PCR reads and lists each CDR3 protein once. This repertoire includes some 15,000 distinct CDR3 sequences. A word on this clonotype: Antigen: not known.

The sample was also reused in another study, on T cell repertoires in aging, cancer and after chemotherapy.

The clonotype originates from a human donor in good health. Material: peripheral blood.

CDR3 residues: CASSADWGNEQFF. J is TRBJ2-1 and V is TRBV6-2 or TRBV6-3; TCRdb picks TRBD1, but there is no DNA to check that call. Germline V gene data show CDR1 as MNHEY and CDR2 as SVGEGT. The CDR3 has 13 amino acids.